This T cell receptor beta chain was identified during a study of control samples from healthy donors and cancer patients. TCRdb keeps only in-frame clones here, not all; method: immunoSEQ multiplex PCR. This sample carries approximately 90,000 clones, around nine tenths of them seen once, and the ten largest clones take more than 20%. V dropped 5 bases and J dropped 2 bases, with 15 bases sitting between them. Germline V gene lookup returns CDR1 MNHEY and CDR2 SVGAGI. The CDR3 has 15 amino acids. The chain uses TRBV6-5 and TRBJ2-5; TRBD1 is a possible D gene (6 bases). The specimen sequenced was blood. The sequence came from a man younger than 40 in good health. The DNA for the CDR3 is TGTGCCAGCAGTCTCACCCCCGGGACACAAGAGACCCAGTACTTC. Translating gives CASSLTPGTQETQYF.